Listed here is a single T cell receptor (beta chain). The antigen this receptor binds is unknown. Within one base of it there is no much larger clone, and no base qualities were kept. Libraries came from the immunoSEQ multiplex PCR assay. As for the original processing: A statistical classification framework was built to diagnose cytomegalovirus status from the catalog of TCR beta chain sequences. This immuneACCESS table, as held by TCRdb, lists in-frame sequences with V and J called but not all clones. Of the missing ones, under half trace to an unresolved V gene in checked studies; the others have no known cause. V and J calls and clone size are given by that table; D and trimming were obtained from the DNA. The sample contains more than 140,000 clones, about 88% of them found a single time. Of the sample, more than 2.5% is held by the ten largest clones. Separate from the approximately 670-subject first cohort, the validation cohort of 95 to 150 subjects was the group to which the donors belonged.

The CDR3, from cysteine to phenylalanine, totals 14 residues. CDR3 DNA only is kept here, 42 bases in frame from base 1. The junction shows trimming of 4 bases on V and 3 bases on J, plus 13 bases between the germline ends. From the germline V gene, CDR1 is SGHRS and CDR2 is YFSETQ. This sample stems from a study of cytomegalovirus exposure and HLA in healthy donors (dated by TCRdb to between 2016 and 2019). Turning to the overall study: According to a later analysis, one platform produced both the approximately 110 validation repertoires and the 620 or so repertoires of the first cohort. The aim of the study was to test whether cataloging public T cell receptors could identify signatures of past pathogen exposure. Along with the approximately 700-subject first cohort, a separate validation cohort of over 90 different subjects was used. To predict cytomegalovirus infection status, the study combined high-throughput TCR immunosequencing, statistical association of individual TCRs with disease status, and machine learning. The investigation overall reported the following: In both the original and validation cohorts, the classifier was reported to diagnose cytomegalovirus status with high specificity and sensitivity. In a later analysis, TCRs clustered in the first cohort were found to also tend to co-occur in the approximately 120 validation repertoires, with roughly 93% of cluster scores above 0. The authors suggested that the approach could potentially be extended to other disease states and immunological phenotypes. While some public TCRs were present in many individuals, most TCR sequences turned up only very rarely across donors. Three of the identified cytomegalovirus-associated TCR beta chains were confirmed in vitro to be specific for cytomegalovirus antigens. A later analysis lacked HLA typing for the validation cohort, so it scored co-occurrence in that cohort across all 120 repertoires. A total of some 180 TCR beta chains were listed by the study as associated with cytomegalovirus.

The clonotype comes from a woman between 18 and 30 years old in good health and CMV-seropositive. Sequenced input: PBMCs. The V gene is TRBV5-1 and the J gene is TRBJ2-5, with TRBD2 tentatively as D gene (6 bases match). The base sequence is TGCGCCAGCAGCCTGACTAGAATAGAAGAGACCCAGTACTTC. It codes for CASSLTRIEETQYF.